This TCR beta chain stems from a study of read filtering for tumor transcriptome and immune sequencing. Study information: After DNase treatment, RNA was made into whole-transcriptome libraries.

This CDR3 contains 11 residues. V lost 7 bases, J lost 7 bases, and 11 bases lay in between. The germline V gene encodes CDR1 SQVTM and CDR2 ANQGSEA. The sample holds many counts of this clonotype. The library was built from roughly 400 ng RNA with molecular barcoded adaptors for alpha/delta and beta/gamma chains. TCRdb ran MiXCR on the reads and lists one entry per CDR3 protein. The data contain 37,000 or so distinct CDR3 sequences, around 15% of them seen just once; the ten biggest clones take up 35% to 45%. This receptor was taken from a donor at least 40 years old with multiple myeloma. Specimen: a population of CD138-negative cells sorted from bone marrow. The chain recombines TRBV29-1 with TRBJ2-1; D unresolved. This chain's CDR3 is CSGTARNEQFF. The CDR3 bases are TGCAGCGGGACCGCGAGGAATGAGCAGTTCTTC.